This TCR beta chain emerged from a study of cytomegalovirus exposure and HLA in healthy donors. The PCR made use of 60 Vbeta and 13 Jbeta primers. This table comes from immunoSEQ multiplex PCR, and its TCRdb copy is limited to in-frame clones, with some not included. This sample has around 140,000 clones, with approximately 80% found just once. Notes on the study in general: V- and J-gene trimming of TCR beta was linked (in a later analysis) to a missense DCLRE1C variant. With further analysis later on, most CMV-associated TCR beta chains appeared HLA-restricted. Accurate predictions that matched the HLA-A and HLA-B alleles of most subjects were reportedly made from TCR beta sequences.

In its sample, this clone was seen once. Antigen specificity is unknown. This sequence originates from a woman aged 18-30 years in good health and CMV-seropositive. The specimen sequenced was PBMCs.

The CDR3 here is CASSVDGLSYNEQFF. The DNA for the CDR3 is TGTGCCAGCAGCGTAGACGGTCTCTCCTACAATGAGCAGTTCTTC. The chain is built from TRBV9 and TRBJ2-1; D unclear. Germline V lookup: CDR1 SGDLS, CDR2 YYNGEE. This CDR3 comprises 15 residues. V lost 0 bases, J lost 0 bases, and 7 bases lay in between. The entire variable domain, with the rest obtained from reference TRBV9 and TRBJ2-1, is as follows: DSGVTQTPKHLITATGQRVTLRCSPRSGDLSVYWYQQSLDQGLQFLIQYYNGEERAKGNILERFSAQQFPDLHSELNLSSLELGDSALYFCASSVDGLSYNEQFFGPGTRLTVL.